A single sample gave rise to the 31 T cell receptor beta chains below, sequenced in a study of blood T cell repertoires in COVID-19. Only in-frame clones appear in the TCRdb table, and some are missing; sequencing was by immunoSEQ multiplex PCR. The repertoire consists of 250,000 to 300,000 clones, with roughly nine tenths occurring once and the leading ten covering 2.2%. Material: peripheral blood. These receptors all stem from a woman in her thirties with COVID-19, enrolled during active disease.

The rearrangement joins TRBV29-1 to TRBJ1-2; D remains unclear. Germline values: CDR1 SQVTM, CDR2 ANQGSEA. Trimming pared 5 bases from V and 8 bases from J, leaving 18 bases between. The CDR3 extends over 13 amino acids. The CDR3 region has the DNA TGCAGCGTTAGGGAGGGCGGCGTTCCCGGCTACACCTTC. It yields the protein CSVREGGVPGYTF.

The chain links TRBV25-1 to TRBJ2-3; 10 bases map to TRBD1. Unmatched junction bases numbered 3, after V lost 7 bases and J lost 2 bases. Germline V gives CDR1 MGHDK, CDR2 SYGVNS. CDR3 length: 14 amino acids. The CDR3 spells CASTGQGFTDTQYF. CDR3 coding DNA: TGTGCCAGCACGGGACAGGGGTTCACAGATACGCAGTATTTT. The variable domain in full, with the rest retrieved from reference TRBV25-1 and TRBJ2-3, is EADIYQTPRYLVIGTGKKITLECSQTMGHDKMYWYQQDPGMELHLIHYSYGVNSTEKGDLSSESTVSRIRTEHFPLTLESARPSHTSQYLCASTGQGFTDTQYFGPGTRLTVL.

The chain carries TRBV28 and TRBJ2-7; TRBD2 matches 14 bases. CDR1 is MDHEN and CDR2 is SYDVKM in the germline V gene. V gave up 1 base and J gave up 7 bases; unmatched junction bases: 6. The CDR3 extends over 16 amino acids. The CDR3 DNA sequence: TGTGCCAGCAGTTTATACGGACTAGCGGGAGGCTGGGAGCAGTACTTC. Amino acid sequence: CASSLYGLAGGWEQYF.

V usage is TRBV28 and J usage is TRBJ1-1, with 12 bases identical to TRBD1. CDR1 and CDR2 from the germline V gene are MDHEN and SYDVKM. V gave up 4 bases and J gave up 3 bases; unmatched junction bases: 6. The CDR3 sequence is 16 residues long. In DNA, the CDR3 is TGTGCCAGCAGTTCAGCCGGGACAGGGGGCTACACTGAAGCTTTCTTT. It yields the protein CASSSAGTGGYTEAFF.

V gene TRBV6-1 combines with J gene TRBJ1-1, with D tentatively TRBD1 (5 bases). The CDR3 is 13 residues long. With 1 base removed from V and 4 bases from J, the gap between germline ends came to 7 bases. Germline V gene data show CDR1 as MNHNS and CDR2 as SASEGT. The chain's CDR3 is CASSEDRLTEAFF. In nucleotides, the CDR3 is TGTGCCAGCAGTGAAGACAGGCTCACTGAAGCTTTCTTT.

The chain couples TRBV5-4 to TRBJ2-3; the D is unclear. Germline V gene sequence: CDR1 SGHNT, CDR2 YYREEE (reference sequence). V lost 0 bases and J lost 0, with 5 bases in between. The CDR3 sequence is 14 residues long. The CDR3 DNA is TGTGCCAGCAGCTTGGGAGTAAGCACAGATACGCAGTATTTT. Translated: CASSLGVSTDTQYF.

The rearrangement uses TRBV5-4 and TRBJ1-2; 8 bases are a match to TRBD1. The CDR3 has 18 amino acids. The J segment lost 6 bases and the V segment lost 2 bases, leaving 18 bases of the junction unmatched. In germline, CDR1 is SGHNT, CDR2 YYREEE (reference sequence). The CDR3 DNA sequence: TGTGCCAGCAGCTTAGGGGCCGAGGACAGGGTGTCGATGAATGGCTACACCTTC. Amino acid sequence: CASSLGAEDRVSMNGYTF. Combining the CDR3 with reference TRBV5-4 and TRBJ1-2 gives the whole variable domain ETGVTQSPTHLIKTRGQQVTLRCSSQSGHNTVSWYQQALGQGPQFIFQYYREEENGRGNFPPRFSGLQFPNYSSELNVNALELDDSALYLCASSLGAEDRVSMNGYTFGSGTRLTVV.

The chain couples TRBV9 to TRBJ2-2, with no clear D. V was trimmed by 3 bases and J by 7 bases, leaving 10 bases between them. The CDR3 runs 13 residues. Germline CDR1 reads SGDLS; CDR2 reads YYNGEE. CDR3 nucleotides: TGTGCCAGCAGCGCCATCACTATCGGGGAGCTGTTTTTT. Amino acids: CASSAITIGELFF.

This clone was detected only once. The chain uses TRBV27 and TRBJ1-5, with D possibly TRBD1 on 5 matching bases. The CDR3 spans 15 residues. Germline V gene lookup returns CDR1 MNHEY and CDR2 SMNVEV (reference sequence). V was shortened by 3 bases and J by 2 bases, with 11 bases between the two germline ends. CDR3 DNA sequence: TGTGCCAGCAGTTTTGCAGGGTTCGGCAATCAGCCCCAGCATTTT. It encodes CASSFAGFGNQPQHF.

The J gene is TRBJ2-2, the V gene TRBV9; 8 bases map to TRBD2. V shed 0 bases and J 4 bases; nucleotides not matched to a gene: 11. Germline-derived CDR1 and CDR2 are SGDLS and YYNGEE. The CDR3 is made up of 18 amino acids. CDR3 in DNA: TGTGCCAGCAGCGTAGCGAGAGCCGGGACTAGGGGCACCGGGGAGCTGTTTTTT. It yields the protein CASSVARAGTRGTGELFF. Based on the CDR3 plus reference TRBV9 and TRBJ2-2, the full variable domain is DSGVTQTPKHLITATGQRVTLRCSPRSGDLSVYWYQQSLDQGLQFLIQYYNGEERAKGNILERFSAQQFPDLHSELNLSSLELGDSALYFCASSVARAGTRGTGELFFGEGSRLTVL.

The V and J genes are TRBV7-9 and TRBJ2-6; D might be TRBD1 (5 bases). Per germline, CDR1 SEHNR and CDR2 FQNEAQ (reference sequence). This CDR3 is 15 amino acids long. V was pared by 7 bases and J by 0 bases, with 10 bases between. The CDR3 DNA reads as TGTGCCAGCAACACAGGCCGCTCTGGGGCCAACGTCCTGACTTTC. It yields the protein CASNTGRSGANVLTF.

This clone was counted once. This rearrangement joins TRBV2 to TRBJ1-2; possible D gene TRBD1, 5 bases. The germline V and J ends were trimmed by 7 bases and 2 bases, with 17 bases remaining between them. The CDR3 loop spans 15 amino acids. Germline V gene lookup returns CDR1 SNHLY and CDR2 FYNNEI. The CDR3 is CASIRGRTINYGYTF. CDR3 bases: TGTGCCAGCATCCGAGGTAGGACAATCAACTATGGCTACACCTTC.

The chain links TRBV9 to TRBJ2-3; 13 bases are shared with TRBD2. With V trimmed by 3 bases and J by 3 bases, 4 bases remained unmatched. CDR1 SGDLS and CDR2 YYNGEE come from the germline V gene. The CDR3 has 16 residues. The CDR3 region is CASSARTSGSTDTQYF. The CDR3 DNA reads TGTGCCAGCAGCGCCCGGACTAGCGGGAGTACAGATACGCAGTATTTT.

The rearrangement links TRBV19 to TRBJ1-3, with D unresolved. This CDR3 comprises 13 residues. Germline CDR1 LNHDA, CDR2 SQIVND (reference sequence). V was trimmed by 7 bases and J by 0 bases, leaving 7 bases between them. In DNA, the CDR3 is TGTGCCAGTATCTCGGTCTCTGGAAACACCATATATTTT. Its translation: CASISVSGNTIYF.

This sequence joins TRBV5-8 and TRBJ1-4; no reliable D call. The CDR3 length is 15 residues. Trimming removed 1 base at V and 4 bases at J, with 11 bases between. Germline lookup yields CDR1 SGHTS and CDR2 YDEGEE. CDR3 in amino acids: CASSLSAGLNEKLFF. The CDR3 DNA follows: TGTGCCAGCAGCTTGTCTGCAGGTCTTAATGAAAAACTGTTTTTT.

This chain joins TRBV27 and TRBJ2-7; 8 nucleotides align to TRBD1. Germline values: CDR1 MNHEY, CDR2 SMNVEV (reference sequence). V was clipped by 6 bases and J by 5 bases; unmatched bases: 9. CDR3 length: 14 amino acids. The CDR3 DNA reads TGTGCCAGCAGGATCCAGGGGGCGGTCCACGAGCAGTACTTC. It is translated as CASRIQGAVHEQYF.

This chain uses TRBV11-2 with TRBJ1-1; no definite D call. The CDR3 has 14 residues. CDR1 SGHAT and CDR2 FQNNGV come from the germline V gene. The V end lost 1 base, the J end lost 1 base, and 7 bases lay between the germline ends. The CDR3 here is CASSLGSRNTEAFF. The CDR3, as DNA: TGTGCCAGCAGCTTAGGGAGCAGGAACACTGAAGCTTTCTTT.

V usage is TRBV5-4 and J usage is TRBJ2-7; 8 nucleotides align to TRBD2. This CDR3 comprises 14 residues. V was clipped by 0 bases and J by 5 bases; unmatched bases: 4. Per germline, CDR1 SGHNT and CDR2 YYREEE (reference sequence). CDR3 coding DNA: TGTGCCAGCAGCTTGGGCGGGAGGCGGGACGAGCAGTACTTC. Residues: CASSLGGRRDEQYF. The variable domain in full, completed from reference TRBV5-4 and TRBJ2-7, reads ETGVTQSPTHLIKTRGQQVTLRCSSQSGHNTVSWYQQALGQGPQFIFQYYREEENGRGNFPPRFSGLQFPNYSSELNVNALELDDSALYLCASSLGGRRDEQYFGPGTRLTVT.

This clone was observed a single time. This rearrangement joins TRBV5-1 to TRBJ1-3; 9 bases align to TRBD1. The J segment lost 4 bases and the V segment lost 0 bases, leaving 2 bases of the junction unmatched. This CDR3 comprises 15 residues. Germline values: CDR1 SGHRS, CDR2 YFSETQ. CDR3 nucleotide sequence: TGCGCCAGCAGCTTGGGGGGACAGGGAGGAAACACCATATATTTT. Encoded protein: CASSLGGQGGNTIYF.

The CDR3 protein is CASSPGVGNEQYF. The CDR3 DNA reads as TGTGCCAGCAGCCCCGGAGTAGGCAACGAGCAGTACTTC. The chain combines TRBV7-6 with TRBJ2-7; D unresolved. The germline V and J ends were trimmed by 5 bases and 5 bases, with 13 bases remaining between them. CDR3 length equals 13 residues. Per germline, CDR1 SGHVS and CDR2 FNYEAQ.

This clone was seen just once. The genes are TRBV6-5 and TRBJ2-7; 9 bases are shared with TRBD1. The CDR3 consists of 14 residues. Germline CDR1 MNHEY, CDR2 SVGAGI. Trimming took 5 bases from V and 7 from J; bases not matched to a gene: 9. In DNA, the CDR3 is TGTGCCAGCAGTACGACAGGGGGAGATTATGAGCAGTACTTC. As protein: CASSTTGGDYEQYF.

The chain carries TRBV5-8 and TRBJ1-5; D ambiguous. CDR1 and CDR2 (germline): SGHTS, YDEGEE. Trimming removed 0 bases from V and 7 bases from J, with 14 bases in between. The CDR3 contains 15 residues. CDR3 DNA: TGTGCCAGCAGCTTGGGGATTCAGACTACACAGCCCCAGCATTTT. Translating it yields CASSLGIQTTQPQHF. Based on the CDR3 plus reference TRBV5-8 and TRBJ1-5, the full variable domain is EAGVTQSPTHLIKTRGQQATLRCSPISGHTSVYWYQQALGLGLQFLLWYDEGEERNRGNFPPRFSGRQFPNYSSELNVNALELEDSALYLCASSLGIQTTQPQHFGDGTRLSIL.

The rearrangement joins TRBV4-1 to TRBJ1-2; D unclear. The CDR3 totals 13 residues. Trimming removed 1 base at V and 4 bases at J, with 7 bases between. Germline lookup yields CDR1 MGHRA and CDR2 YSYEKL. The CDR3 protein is CASSQVQAYGYTF. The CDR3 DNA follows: TGCGCCAGCAGCCAAGTTCAGGCCTATGGCTACACCTTC.

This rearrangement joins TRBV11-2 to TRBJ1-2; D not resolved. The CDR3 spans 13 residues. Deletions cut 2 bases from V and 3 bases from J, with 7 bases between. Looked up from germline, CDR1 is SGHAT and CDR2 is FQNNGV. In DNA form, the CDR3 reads TGTGCCAGCAGCTTAACAGAAGACTATGGCTACACCTTC. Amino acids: CASSLTEDYGYTF.

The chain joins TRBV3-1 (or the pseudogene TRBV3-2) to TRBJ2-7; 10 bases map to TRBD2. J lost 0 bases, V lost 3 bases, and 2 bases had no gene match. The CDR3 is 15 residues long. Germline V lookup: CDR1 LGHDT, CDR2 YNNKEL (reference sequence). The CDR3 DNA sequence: TGTGCCAGCAGCCATGGACTAGCGGCCTCCTACGAGCAGTACTTC. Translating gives CASSHGLAASYEQYF.

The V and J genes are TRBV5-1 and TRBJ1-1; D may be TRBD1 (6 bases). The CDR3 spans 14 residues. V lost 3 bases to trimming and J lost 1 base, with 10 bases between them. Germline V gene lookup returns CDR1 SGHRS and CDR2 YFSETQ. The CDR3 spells CASSSTGKNTEAFF. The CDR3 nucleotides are TGCGCCAGCAGCTCCACAGGGAAGAACACTGAAGCTTTCTTT.

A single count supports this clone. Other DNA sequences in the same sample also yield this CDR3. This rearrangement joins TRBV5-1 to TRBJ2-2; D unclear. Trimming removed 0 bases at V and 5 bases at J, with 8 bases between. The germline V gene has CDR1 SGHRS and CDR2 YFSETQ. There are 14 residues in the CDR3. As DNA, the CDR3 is TGCGCCAGCAGCTTGGCCGGAGAAACCGGGGAGCTGTTTTTT. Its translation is CASSLAGETGELFF. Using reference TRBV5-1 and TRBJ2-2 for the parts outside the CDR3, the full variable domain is KAGVTQTPRYLIKTRGQQVTLSCSPISGHRSVSWYQQTPGQGLQFLFEYFSETQRNKGNFPGRFSGRQFSNSRSEMNVSTLELGDSALYLCASSLAGETGELFFGEGSRLTVL.

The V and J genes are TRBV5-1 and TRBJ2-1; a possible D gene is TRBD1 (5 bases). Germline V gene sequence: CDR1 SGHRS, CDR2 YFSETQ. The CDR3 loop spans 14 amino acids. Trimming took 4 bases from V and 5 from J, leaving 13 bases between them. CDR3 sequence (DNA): TGCGCCAGCAGCCCGAGGCCAGGGAACAATGAGCAGTTCTTC. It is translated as CASSPRPGNNEQFF.

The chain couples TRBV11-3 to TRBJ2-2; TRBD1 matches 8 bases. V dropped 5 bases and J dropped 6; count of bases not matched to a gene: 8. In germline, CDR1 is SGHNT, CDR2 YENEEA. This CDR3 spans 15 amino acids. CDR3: CASSPGGEVAGELFF. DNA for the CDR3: TGTGCCAGCAGCCCAGGGGGCGAGGTAGCCGGGGAGCTGTTTTTT.

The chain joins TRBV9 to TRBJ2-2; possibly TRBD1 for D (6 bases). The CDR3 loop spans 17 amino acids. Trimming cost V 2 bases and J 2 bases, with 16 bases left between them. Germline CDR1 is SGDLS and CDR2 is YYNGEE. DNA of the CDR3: TGTGCCAGCAGCGTGGGTGGACAGCAATCAAACACCGGGGAGCTGTTTTTT. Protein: CASSVGGQQSNTGELFF.

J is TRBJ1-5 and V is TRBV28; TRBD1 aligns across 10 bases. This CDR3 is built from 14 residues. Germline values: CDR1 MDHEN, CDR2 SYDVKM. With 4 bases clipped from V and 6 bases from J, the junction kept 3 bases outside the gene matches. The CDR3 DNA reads TGTGCCAGCAGTTCAGGGACAGGGGCTCAGCCCCAGCATTTT. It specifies CASSSGTGAQPQHF.